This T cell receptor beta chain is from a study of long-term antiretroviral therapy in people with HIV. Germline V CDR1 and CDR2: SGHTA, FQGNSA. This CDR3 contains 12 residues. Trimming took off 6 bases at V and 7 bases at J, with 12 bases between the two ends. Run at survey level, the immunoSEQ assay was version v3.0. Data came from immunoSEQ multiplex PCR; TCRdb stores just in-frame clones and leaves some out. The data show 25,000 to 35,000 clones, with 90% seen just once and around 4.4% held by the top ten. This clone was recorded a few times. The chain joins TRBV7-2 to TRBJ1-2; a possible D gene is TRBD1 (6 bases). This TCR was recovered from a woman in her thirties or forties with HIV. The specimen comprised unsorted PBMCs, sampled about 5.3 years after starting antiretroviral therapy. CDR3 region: CASRPTGFGYTF. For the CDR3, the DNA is TGTGCCAGCAGACCTACAGGGTTTGGCTACACCTTC.